One sample yielded the 13 T cell receptor beta chains listed below, sequenced in a study of control samples from healthy donors and cancer patients. Assay used: immunoSEQ multiplex PCR; TCRdb lists only in-frame clones, some missing. The data show about 140,000 clones, around 92% seen once. The source material was blood. The source of these receptors is a man under 40 in good health.

V and J are TRBV14 and TRBJ1-6; D may be TRBD1 (5 bases). CDR1 and CDR2 from the germline V gene are SGHDN and FVKESK. This CDR3 region has 15 residues. The V end lost 1 base, the J end lost 6 bases, and 10 bases lay between the germline ends. The CDR3 loop is CASSQVAGANSPLHF. In DNA form, the CDR3 reads TGTGCCAGCAGCCAAGTTGCCGGGGCTAATTCACCCCTCCACTTT.

J is TRBJ1-2 and V is TRBV24-1, with D perhaps TRBD1 (6 bases). With 3 bases removed from V and 5 bases from J, the gap between germline ends came to 21 bases. CDR1 KGHDR and CDR2 SFDVKD come from the germline V gene. The CDR3 contains 17 residues. The CDR3 spells CATSDVTGYGSLYGYTF. The CDR3 DNA follows: TGTGCCACCAGTGATGTCACAGGGTACGGGTCCCTTTATGGCTACACCTTC.

The chain couples TRBV7-6 to TRBJ1-1; TRBD1 is a possible D gene (6 bases). The germline CDR1 and CDR2 sequences are SGHVS and FNYEAQ. This CDR3 region has 16 residues. Between the trimmed V and J ends, which lost 2 bases and 1 base, there was a span of 14 bases. The CDR3 DNA follows: TGTGCCAGCAGCTTAAAAGGGGTAGGGGGGAACACTGAAGCTTTCTTT. Its protein product is CASSLKGVGGNTEAFF.

This rearrangement joins TRBV10-2 to TRBJ2-7, with 8 bases that match TRBD2. Losses at the gene ends were 7 bases for V and 6 bases for J; bases not matched to a gene: 11. The CDR3 is 14 residues long. Germline assignment: CDR1 WSHSY and CDR2 SAAADI. CDR3 amino acids: CASKVGRGVSEQYF. For the CDR3, the DNA is TGCGCCAGCAAAGTAGGGCGGGGGGTTTCCGAGCAGTACTTC.

The chain is built from TRBV6-5 and TRBJ2-1, with D perhaps TRBD1 (6 bases). Trimming removed 2 bases at V and 5 bases at J, with 10 bases between. From germline, CDR1 is MNHEY and CDR2 SVGAGI. The CDR3 is 14 amino acids. The CDR3 loop is CASSYQGTHNEQFF. The CDR3 DNA is TGTGCCAGCAGTTACCAGGGGACCCACAATGAGCAGTTCTTC.

The chain recombines TRBV18 with TRBJ1-3, with D possibly matching TRBD1 (5 bases). Trimming removed 7 bases from V and 1 base from J, with 17 bases in between. The CDR3 covers 16 residues. CDR1 is KGHSH, CDR2 LQKENI, per germline. The CDR3 nucleotides read TGTGCCAGCTTCACCTCCAGGGCGATTTCTGGAAACACCATATATTTT. Protein product: CASFTSRAISGNTIYF.

The chain combines TRBV28 with TRBJ1-4; the D is unclear. The CDR3 is made up of 13 amino acids. Germline loops: CDR1 MDHEN, CDR2 SYDVKM. Trimming stripped 2 bases from V and 7 bases from J, with 8 bases between. In DNA, the CDR3 is TGTGCCAGCAGTTTAGTGGGTTTTGAAAAACTGTTTTTT. It is translated as CASSLVGFEKLFF.

The chain combines TRBV9 with TRBJ1-1; D call uncertain. CDR1 is SGDLS, CDR2 YYNGEE, per germline. V lost 1 base, J lost 4 bases, and 14 bases lay in between. This CDR3 spans 15 amino acids. The CDR3 here is CASSVILGKGTEAFF. DNA of the CDR3: TGTGCCAGCAGCGTAATTCTGGGGAAGGGCACTGAAGCTTTCTTT.

The J gene is TRBJ2-3, the V gene TRBV7-2; no definite D call. Germline V gives CDR1 SGHTA, CDR2 FQGNSA. The CDR3 loop spans 15 amino acids. V was trimmed by 1 base and J by 2 bases, leaving 10 bases between them. CDR3 nucleotides: TGTGCCAGCAGCTTAGGACGAAGGAACACAGATACGCAGTATTTT. Its translation is CASSLGRRNTDTQYF. Full variable domain (outside the CDR3, taken from reference TRBV7-2 and TRBJ2-3): GAGVSQSPSNKVTEKGKDVELRCDPISGHTALYWYRQSLGQGLEFLIYFQGNSAPDKSGLPSDRFSAERTGGSVSTLTIQRTQQEDSAVYLCASSLGRRNTDTQYFGPGTRLTVL.

The chain couples TRBV4-1 to TRBJ2-7; no clear D. CDR1 is MGHRA and CDR2 is YSYEKL in the germline V gene. This CDR3 region has 13 residues. Trimming removed 1 base at V and 12 bases at J, with 16 bases between. CDR3 in amino acids: CASSQVGLHLRYF. The CDR3 DNA reads as TGCGCCAGCAGCCAAGTCGGCCTTCACTTGAGGTACTTC.

This clone was seen a few times. The V gene is TRBV6-6, the J gene TRBJ1-5; 10 bases fit TRBD1. The germline V gene encodes CDR1 MNHNY and CDR2 SVGAGI (reference sequence). V lost 5 bases and J lost 4; bases outside the gene matches: 11. The CDR3 runs 17 residues. The CDR3 spells CASSPGQGMAINQPQHF. The DNA for the CDR3 is TGTGCCAGCAGTCCGGGACAGGGGATGGCAATAAATCAGCCCCAGCATTTT.

V usage is TRBV14 and J usage is TRBJ2-7; unclear D gene. Germline-derived CDR1 and CDR2 are SGHDN and FVKESK. CDR3 length equals 11 residues. Between the trimmed V and J ends, which lost 3 bases and 3 bases, there was a span of 3 bases. DNA of the CDR3: TGTGCCAGCAGCCACTTCTACGAGCAGTACTTC. Its protein is CASSHFYEQYF.

In DNA, the CDR3 is TGTGCCAGCAGCCCTTTGACAGGGGCCCCCACTGAAGCTTTCTTT. Protein product: CASSPLTGAPTEAFF. The chain has TRBV7-8 and TRBJ1-1; 8 nucleotides agree with TRBD1. This CDR3 region has 15 residues. Germline V gene lookup returns CDR1 SGHVS and CDR2 FQNEAQ. Unmatched junction bases numbered 9, after V lost 5 bases and J lost 4 bases.